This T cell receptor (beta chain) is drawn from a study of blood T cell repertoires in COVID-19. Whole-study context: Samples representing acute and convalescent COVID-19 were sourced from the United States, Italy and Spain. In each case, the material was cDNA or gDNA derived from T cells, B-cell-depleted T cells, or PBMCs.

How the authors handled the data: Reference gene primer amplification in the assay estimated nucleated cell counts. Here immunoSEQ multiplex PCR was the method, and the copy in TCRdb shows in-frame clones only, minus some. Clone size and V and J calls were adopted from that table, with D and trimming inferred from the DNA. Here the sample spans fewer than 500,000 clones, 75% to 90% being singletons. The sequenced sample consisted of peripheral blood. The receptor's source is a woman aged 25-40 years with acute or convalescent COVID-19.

The chain's CDR3 is CASSVASGGSSYEQYF. The CDR3 bases are TGTGCCAGCTCGGTAGCTAGCGGGGGGTCCTCCTACGAGCAGTACTTC. The chain has TRBV18 and TRBJ2-7; 11 bases align to TRBD2. Germline assignment: CDR1 KGHSH and CDR2 LQKENI. The CDR3 is 16 amino acids. The trim removed 6 bases at V and 0 bases at J, leaving 7 bases unmatched. The full variable domain, its missing parts supplied by reference TRBV18 and TRBJ2-7, is NAGVMQNPRHLVRRRGQEARLRCSPMKGHSHVYWYRQLPEEGLKFMVYLQKENIIDESGMPKERFSAEFPKEGPSILRIQQVVRGDSAAYFCASSVASGGSSYEQYFGPGTRLTVT.